This T cell receptor beta chain was obtained from a study of CD8+ T cells in alopecia areata. Overall study: Treated patients were given 5 to 10 mg oral tofacitinib twice daily.

General study findings and limits: Besides other cells, scalp samples also yield sequences of resident alphabeta T cells from normal skin. Relative to mice, TCR sharing across patients was less clear, a difference possibly HLA-related.

The CDR3 length is 17 residues. The germline V gene encodes CDR1 SGHAT and CDR2 FQNNGV. V was clipped by 1 base and J by 2 bases; unmatched bases: 9. The treatment is: oral pan-JAK inhibitor, 5-10 mg twice daily. This clone has at least ten counts. Its antigen is undetermined. TCR sequencing used cDNA made by reverse transcription of extracted RNA. Produced via immunoSEQ multiplex PCR; TCRdb's table is partial and in-frame only. The sample contains roughly 210,000 clones, roughly 40% of which appear only once. This TCR was recovered from a human donor with alopecia areata. The material sequenced was CD4+ T cells sorted from blood, taken at approximately week 36, from a patient treated with tofacitinib. The rearrangement uses TRBV11-2 and TRBJ2-3, with 7 bases fitting TRBD2. The CDR3 nucleotides are TGTGCCAGCAGCTTAGGTCTCACTAGCGTATTCACAGATACGCAGTATTTT. Its protein is CASSLGLTSVFTDTQYF.